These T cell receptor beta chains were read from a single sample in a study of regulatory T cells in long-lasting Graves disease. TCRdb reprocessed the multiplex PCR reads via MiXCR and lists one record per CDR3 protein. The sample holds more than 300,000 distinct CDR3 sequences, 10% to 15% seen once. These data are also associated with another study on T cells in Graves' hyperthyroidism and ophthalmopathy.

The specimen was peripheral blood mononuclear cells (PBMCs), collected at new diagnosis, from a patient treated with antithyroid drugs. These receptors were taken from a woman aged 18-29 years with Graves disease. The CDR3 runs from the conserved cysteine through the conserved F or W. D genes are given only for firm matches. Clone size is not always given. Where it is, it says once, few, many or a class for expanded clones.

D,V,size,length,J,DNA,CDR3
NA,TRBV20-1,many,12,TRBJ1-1,TGCAGTGCTAGAGAGAGGAACACTGAAGCTTTCTTT,CSARERNTEAFF
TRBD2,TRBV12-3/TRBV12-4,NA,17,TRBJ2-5,TGTGCCAGCAGTCCCCCTAGCGGGAGGGAATTTTGGGAGACCCAGTACTTC,CASSPPSGREFWETQYF
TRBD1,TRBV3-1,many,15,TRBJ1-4,TGTGCCAGCAGCCGGACGACAGGGATTGGCGAAAAACTGTTTTTT,CASSRTTGIGEKLFF
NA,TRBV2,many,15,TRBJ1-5,TGTGCCAGCAGTGAAATCGGACAGAATAATCAGCCCCAGCATTTT,CASSEIGQNNQPQHF
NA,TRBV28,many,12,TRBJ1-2,TGTGCCAGCAGTCCGGGGAAATATGGCTACACCTTC,CASSPGKYGYTF
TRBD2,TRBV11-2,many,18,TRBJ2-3,TGTGCCAGCAGCACGGGACTAGCGGGGGGACTTATAACAGATACGCAGTATTTT,CASSTGLAGGLITDTQYF
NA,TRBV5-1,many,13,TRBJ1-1,TGCGCCAGCAAGCGGGACAACGGCGTTGAAGCTTTCTTT,CASKRDNGVEAFF
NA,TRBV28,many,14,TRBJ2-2,TGTGCCAGCAGTACTCAAACAGGAACCGGGGAGCTGTTTTTT,CASSTQTGTGELFF
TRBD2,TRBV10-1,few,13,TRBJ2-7,TGCGCCAGCAGGGAAGGACTAGCGGGAAAGCAGTACTTC,CASREGLAGKQYF
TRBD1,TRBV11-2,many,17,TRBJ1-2,TGTGCCAGCAGCTTAGCTCCGTTAGGACAGGTCTTGTATGGCTACACCTTC,CASSLAPLGQVLYGYTF
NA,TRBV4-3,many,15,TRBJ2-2,TGCGCCAGCAGCCAAGATCTCAGGGCGGCCGGGGAGCTGTTTTTT,CASSQDLRAAGELFF
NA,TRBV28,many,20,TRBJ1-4,TGTGCCAGCACCAACACGAAATTCGAGCCAGAAGAGTGGGGTAATGAAAAACTGTTTTTT,CASTNTKFEPEEWGNEKLFF
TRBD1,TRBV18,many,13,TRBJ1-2,TGTGCCAGCTCACCAGACAGGGGCAATGGCTACACCTTC,CASSPDRGNGYTF
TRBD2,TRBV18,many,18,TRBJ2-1,TGTGCCAGCTCACCAGCCCGGCTAGCGGGAGACTTCTCCAATGAGCAGTTCTTC,CASSPARLAGDFSNEQFF
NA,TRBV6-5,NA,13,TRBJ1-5,TGTGCCAGCAGTTTGGCGTTTGGGCAGCCCCAGCATTTT,CASSLAFGQPQHF
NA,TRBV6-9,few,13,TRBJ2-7,TGTGCCAGCAGTTACGGCCCCCTGTACGAGCAGTACTTC,CASSYGPLYEQYF
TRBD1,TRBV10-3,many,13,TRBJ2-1,TGTGCCACCAAAGGAACAGGGGACAATGAGCAGTTCTTC,CATKGTGDNEQFF
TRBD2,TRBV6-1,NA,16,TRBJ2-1,TGTGCCAGCAGACCCCGACTAGCGGACCTATACAATGAGCAGTTCTTC,CASRPRLADLYNEQFF
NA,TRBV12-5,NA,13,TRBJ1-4,TGTGCTAGTGGTTTCTTTACTAATGAAAAACTGTTTTTT,CASGFFTNEKLFF
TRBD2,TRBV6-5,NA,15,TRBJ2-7,TGTGCCAGCAGTTATGGATCGGGAGGACCCATGGAGCAGTACTTC,CASSYGSGGPMEQYF
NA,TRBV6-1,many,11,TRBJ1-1,TGTGCCAGCAGACAGTACACTGAAGCTTTCTTT,CASRQYTEAFF
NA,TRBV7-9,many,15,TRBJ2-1,TGTGCCAGCAGTCCCGACTGGACCTTCTACAATGAGCAGTTCTTC,CASSPDWTFYNEQFF
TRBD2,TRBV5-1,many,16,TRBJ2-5,TGCGCCAGCAGCCCTCATCCGGGACTACTTGAAGAGACCCAGTACTTC,CASSPHPGLLEETQYF
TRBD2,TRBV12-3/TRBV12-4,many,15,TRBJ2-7,TGTGCCAGCAGTTTTAGCGGGATATTAGACTACGAGCAGTACTTC,CASSFSGILDYEQYF
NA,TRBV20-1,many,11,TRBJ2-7,TGCAGTGCCTCGCGGACCTACGAGCAGTACTTC,CSASRTYEQYF
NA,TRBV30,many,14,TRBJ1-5,TGTGCCTGGAGTTCTCCGGGGGGCGCGTGGCCCCAGCATTTT,CAWSSPGGAWPQHF
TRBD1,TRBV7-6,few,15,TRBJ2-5,TGTGCCAGCAGCTCCTCAGGGGGCTTAACGGAGACCCAGTACTTC,CASSSSGGLTETQYF
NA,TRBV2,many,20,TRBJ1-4,TGTGCCAGCAGTGAAGTAGGGTCTGGACACCTCCCTGGGACCAATGAAAAACTGTTTTTT,CASSEVGSGHLPGTNEKLFF
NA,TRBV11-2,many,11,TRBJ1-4,TGTGCCAGCAGCCGGACCGAAAAACTGTTTTTT,CASSRTEKLFF
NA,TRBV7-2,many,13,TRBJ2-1,TGTGCCAGCAGCTTATCAGAGTACAATGAGCAGTTCTTC,CASSLSEYNEQFF
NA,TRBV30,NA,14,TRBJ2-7,TGTGCCTGGAGTCGGGCAGGGAGCCCCTACGAGCAGTACTTC,CAWSRAGSPYEQYF
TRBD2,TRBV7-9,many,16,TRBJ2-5,TGTGCCAGCAGCTTGTCTGCGGGAGTTTTGGTAGAGACCCAGTACTTC,CASSLSAGVLVETQYF
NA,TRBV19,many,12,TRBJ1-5,TGTGCCAGTAGTATGCGGGATCAGCCCCAGCATTTT,CASSMRDQPQHF
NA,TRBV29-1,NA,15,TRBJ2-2,TGCAGCGTTGTGGGGAGCGGGCCGAACACCGGGGAGCTGTTTTTT,CSVVGSGPNTGELFF
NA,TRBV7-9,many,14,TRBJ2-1,TGTGCCAGCAGCTCTCGGCAGGGTGGCAATGAGCAGTTCTTC,CASSSRQGGNEQFF
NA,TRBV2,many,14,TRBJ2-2,TGTGCCAGGCGCACCAGGGAGAACACCGGGGAGCTGTTTTTT,CARRTRENTGELFF
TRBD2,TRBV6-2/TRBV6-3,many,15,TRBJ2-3,TGTGCCAGCAGCTTACTAGCGGGGGTCACAGATACGCAGTATTTT,CASSLLAGVTDTQYF
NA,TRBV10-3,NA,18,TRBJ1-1,TGTGCCATCAGTGAAGAGGTAGGGATGGACCCGATCGACACTGAAGCTTTCTTT,CAISEEVGMDPIDTEAFF
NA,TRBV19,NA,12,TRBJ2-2,TGTGCCAGTAGTATAGGGCCGAGGGAGCTGTTTTTT,CASSIGPRELFF
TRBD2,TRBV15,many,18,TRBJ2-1,TGTGCCACCAGCAGAGATAATGTCGGCGGGAGGGCCTACAATGAGCAGTTCTTC,CATSRDNVGGRAYNEQFF
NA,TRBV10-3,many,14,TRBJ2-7,TGTGCCATCAGTGAATGGACTGGTTCCTACGAGCAGTACTTC,CAISEWTGSYEQYF
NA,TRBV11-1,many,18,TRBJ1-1,TGTGCCAGCAGAGCCCTAAGTTTTAGTGGAGGGATAACCTATGAAGCTTTCTTT,CASRALSFSGGITYEAFF
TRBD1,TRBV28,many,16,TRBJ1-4,TGTGCCAGCAGCACCGACAGGGGGAGGTCTGATGAAAAACTGTTTTTT,CASSTDRGRSDEKLFF
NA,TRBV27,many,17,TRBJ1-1,TGTGCCAGCAGTCATTACCACCCGACGGGCATGAACACTGAAGCTTTCTTT,CASSHYHPTGMNTEAFF
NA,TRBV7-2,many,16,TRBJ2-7,TGTGCCAGCAGCTTTATTGGCGGAACCCCCTCCTACGAGCAGTACTTC,CASSFIGGTPSYEQYF
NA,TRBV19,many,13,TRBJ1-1,TGTGCCAGTAGTATCCAGGGACCTGGGGAAGCTTTCTTT,CASSIQGPGEAFF
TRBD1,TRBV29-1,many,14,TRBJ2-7,TGCAGCGTTGAAGTCGTCGGACAGGGGATCGAGCAGTACTTC,CSVEVVGQGIEQYF
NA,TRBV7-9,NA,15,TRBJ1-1,TGTGCCAGCAGCTTACGATACGGCGGGGGCACTGAAGCTTTCTTT,CASSLRYGGGTEAFF
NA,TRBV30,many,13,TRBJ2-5,TGTGCCTGGCAGGGGTTAGGGCAAGAGACCCAGTACTTC,CAWQGLGQETQYF
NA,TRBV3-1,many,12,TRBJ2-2,TGTGCCAGCAGCTATAGAGGGGGGGAGCTGTTTTTT,CASSYRGGELFF